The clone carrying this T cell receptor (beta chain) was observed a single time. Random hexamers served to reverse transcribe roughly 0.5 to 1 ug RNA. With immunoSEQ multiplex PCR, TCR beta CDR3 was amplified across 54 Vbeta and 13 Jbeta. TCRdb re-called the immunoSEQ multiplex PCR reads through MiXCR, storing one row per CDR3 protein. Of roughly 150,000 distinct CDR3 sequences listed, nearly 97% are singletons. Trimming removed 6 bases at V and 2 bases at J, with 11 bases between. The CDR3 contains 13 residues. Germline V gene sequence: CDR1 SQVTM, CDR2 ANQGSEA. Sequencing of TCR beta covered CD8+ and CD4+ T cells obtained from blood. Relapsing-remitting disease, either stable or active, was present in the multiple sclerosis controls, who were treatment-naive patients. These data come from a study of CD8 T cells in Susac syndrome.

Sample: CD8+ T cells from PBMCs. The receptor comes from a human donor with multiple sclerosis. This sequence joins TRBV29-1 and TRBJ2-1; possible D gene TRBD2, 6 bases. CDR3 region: CSVPWGAYNEQFF. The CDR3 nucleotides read TGCAGCGTCCCGTGGGGGGCCTACAATGAGCAGTTCTTC.